The present T cell receptor beta chain was sequenced within a study of blood T cell repertoires in COVID-19. The overall study: The analysed material was cDNA or gDNA that came from T cells, B-cell-depleted T cells, or PBMCs.

Only in-frame clones appear in the TCRdb table, and some are missing; sequencing was by immunoSEQ multiplex PCR. The sample includes over 65,000 clones, 65% to 90% of them seen just once. Germline V lookup: CDR1 SQVTM, CDR2 ANQGSEA. Trimming removed 7 bases at V and 0 bases at J, with 9 bases between. This CDR3 is built from 13 residues. The Seattle patients, enrolled during active infection, were followed longitudinally. The chain couples TRBV29-1 to TRBJ2-2; D is ambiguous. This TCR was sampled from a man older than 75 with COVID-19, enrolled during active disease. Sequences were obtained from peripheral blood. The CDR3 spells CSDSTPNTGELFF. CDR3 in DNA: TGCAGCGACAGTACCCCGAACACCGGGGAGCTGTTTTTT.